Listed below are T cell receptor beta chains from one sample, sequenced in a study of T cell repertoires in cytomegalovirus infection. TCRdb called the reads again in MiXCR, with one record for every CDR3 protein. The repertoire holds roughly 640,000 distinct CDR3 sequences, less than 25% seen once, with approximately 8.2% in the top ten. What was sequenced was CD8+ T cells from PBMCs. These receptors were collected from a human donor in good health (CMV status not recorded). Some clones in this sample may be carry-over from other donors' samples. CDR3s include the opening cysteine and the closing phenylalanine or tryptophan. D genes are given only for firm matches. Clone sizes are given selectively: once, few, many, or a class where the clone is expanded.

d_gene: .
abundance: once
v_gene: TRBV7-2
j_gene: TRBJ2-1
CDR3aa: CASSPPLYNEQIF
CDR3nt: TGTGCCAGCAGCCCGCCCCTTTACAATGAGCAGATCTTC

d_gene: .
abundance: many
v_gene: TRBV7-6
j_gene: TRBJ2-1
CDR3aa: CASSSRVYNEQFF
CDR3nt: TGTGCCAGCAGCTCCAGGGTCTACAATGAGCAGTTCTTC

d_gene: .
abundance: many
v_gene: TRBV19
j_gene: TRBJ1-5
CDR3aa: CASSTNGHPVNQPQHF
CDR3nt: TGTGCCAGTAGTACCAATGGACATCCGGTTAATCAGCCCCAGCATTTT

d_gene: .
abundance: .
v_gene: TRBV15
j_gene: TRBJ2-5
CDR3aa: CATSRGGGQETQYF
CDR3nt: TGTGCCACCAGCAGAGGAGGGGGCCAAGAGACCCAGTACTTC

d_gene: TRBD2
abundance: .
v_gene: TRBV5-1
j_gene: TRBJ2-1
CDR3aa: CASSPVPSGGYNEQFF
CDR3nt: TGCGCCAGCAGCCCCGTCCCTAGCGGGGGGTACAATGAGCAGTTCTTC

d_gene: .
abundance: few
v_gene: TRBV20-1
j_gene: TRBJ2-2
CDR3aa: CSARLYSINTGELFF
CDR3nt: TGCAGTGCTAGACTTTACAGTATTAACACCGGGGAGCTGTTTTTT

d_gene: .
abundance: .
v_gene: TRBV24-1
j_gene: TRBJ2-1
CDR3aa: CATSDLGAEQFF
CDR3nt: TGTGCCACCAGTGATTTGGGGGCTGAGCAGTTCTTC

d_gene: .
abundance: .
v_gene: TRBV12-3/TRBV12-4
j_gene: TRBJ1-5
CDR3aa: CANSLNRADQPQHF
CDR3nt: TGTGCCAACAGTCTCAACAGGGCAGATCAGCCCCAGCATTTT

d_gene: .
abundance: few
v_gene: TRBV20-1
j_gene: TRBJ2-2
CDR3aa: CSARDRDTGELFF
CDR3nt: TGCAGTGCTAGAGATCGCGATACCGGGGAGCTGTTTTTT

d_gene: TRBD1
abundance: many
v_gene: TRBV7-8
j_gene: TRBJ2-1
CDR3aa: CASSLRGQGFHRDNEQFF
CDR3nt: TGTGCCAGCAGCTTAAGGGGACAGGGCTTTCATCGGGACAATGAGCAGTTCTTC

d_gene: .
abundance: many
v_gene: TRBV4-1
j_gene: TRBJ1-2
CDR3aa: CASSRGIGDYGYTF
CDR3nt: TGCGCCAGCAGCCGAGGAATAGGGGACTATGGCTACACCTTC

d_gene: .
abundance: .
v_gene: TRBV29-1
j_gene: TRBJ2-2
CDR3aa: CSVELGDGELFF
CDR3nt: TGCAGCGTTGAGTTGGGGGACGGGGAGCTGTTTTTT

d_gene: TRBD1
abundance: few
v_gene: TRBV6-2/TRBV6-3
j_gene: TRBJ1-1
CDR3aa: CASNYRTGNTEAFF
CDR3nt: TGTGCCAGCAACTACCGGACAGGGAACACTGAAGCTTTCTTT

d_gene: .
abundance: many
v_gene: TRBV29-1
j_gene: TRBJ2-5
CDR3aa: CSVEVQEEETQYF
CDR3nt: TGCAGCGTTGAAGTACAGGAGGAAGAGACCCAGTACTTC

d_gene: TRBD1
abundance: .
v_gene: TRBV6-5
j_gene: TRBJ1-2
CDR3aa: CASSYSGTGVDYGYTF
CDR3nt: TGTGCCAGCAGTTACTCTGGGACAGGGGTCGACTATGGCTACACCTTC

d_gene: .
abundance: .
v_gene: TRBV4-3
j_gene: TRBJ2-1
CDR3aa: CASSQGNINSYNEQFF
CDR3nt: TGCGCCAGCAGCCAAGGTAACATCAACTCCTACAATGAGCAGTTCTTC

d_gene: .
abundance: many
v_gene: TRBV7-6
j_gene: TRBJ1-2
CDR3aa: CASSPRSLNYGYTF
CDR3nt: TGTGCCAGCAGTCCCAGGAGCCTTAACTATGGCTACACCTTC

d_gene: .
abundance: .
v_gene: TRBV6-2/TRBV6-3
j_gene: TRBJ2-3
CDR3aa: CASSGPGQFGTSTDTQYF
CDR3nt: TGTGCCAGCAGTGGACCGGGACAATTTGGGACTAGCACAGATACGCAGTATTTT

d_gene: .
abundance: many
v_gene: TRBV7-2
j_gene: TRBJ2-3
CDR3aa: CASSLAQDSPSDTQYF
CDR3nt: TGTGCCAGCAGCTTAGCGCAGGACAGCCCCTCGGATACGCAGTATTTT

d_gene: .
abundance: .
v_gene: TRBV20-1
j_gene: TRBJ1-6
CDR3aa: CSVGSPLHF
CDR3nt: TGCAGTGTTGGGTCACCCCTCCACTTT

d_gene: .
abundance: .
v_gene: TRBV15
j_gene: TRBJ2-1
CDR3aa: CATSRDQEGWSANEQFF
CDR3nt: TGTGCCACCAGCAGAGATCAAGAGGGTTGGAGTGCCAATGAGCAGTTCTTC

d_gene: .
abundance: .
v_gene: TRBV29-1
j_gene: TRBJ1-1
CDR3aa: CSVELREASENTEAFF
CDR3nt: TGCAGCGTCGAATTAAGGGAGGCATCGGAGAACACTGAAGCTTTCTTT

d_gene: .
abundance: .
v_gene: TRBV20-1
j_gene: TRBJ1-1
CDR3aa: CSARADGNTEAFF
CDR3nt: TGCAGTGCTAGGGCCGACGGGAACACTGAAGCTTTCTTT

d_gene: .
abundance: many
v_gene: TRBV19
j_gene: TRBJ1-1
CDR3aa: CASIPRDTMHAFF
CDR3nt: TGTGCCAGTATTCCCCGGGACACAATGCATGCTTTCTTT

d_gene: .
abundance: few
v_gene: TRBV28
j_gene: TRBJ2-3
CDR3aa: CASRGGQKTDTQYF
CDR3nt: TGTGCCAGCAGGGGGGGACAGAAGACAGATACGCAGTATTTT

d_gene: .
abundance: many
v_gene: TRBV7-6
j_gene: TRBJ2-2
CDR3aa: CASSLRRQITNTGELFF
CDR3nt: TGTGCCAGCAGCTTAAGGCGGCAGATCACGAACACCGGGGAGCTGTTTTTT

d_gene: .
abundance: few
v_gene: TRBV19
j_gene: TRBJ2-5
CDR3aa: CASSIPGLQETQYF
CDR3nt: TGTGCCAGTAGTATTCCAGGATTACAAGAGACCCAGTACTTC

d_gene: TRBD1
abundance: .
v_gene: TRBV20-1
j_gene: TRBJ1-1
CDR3aa: CSARMKGQGNTEAFF
CDR3nt: TGCAGTGCTAGGATGAAAGGACAGGGGAACACTGAAGCTTTCTTT

d_gene: .
abundance: many
v_gene: TRBV7-9
j_gene: TRBJ1-5
CDR3aa: CASSSSQGSFQPQHF
CDR3nt: TGTGCCAGCAGCTCCTCCCAGGGGAGTTTTCAGCCCCAGCATTTT

d_gene: TRBD1
abundance: many
v_gene: TRBV7-9
j_gene: TRBJ2-7
CDR3aa: CASSLGDRPYEQYF
CDR3nt: TGTGCCAGCAGCTTAGGGGACAGACCCTACGAGCAGTACTTC

d_gene: TRBD2
abundance: .
v_gene: TRBV28
j_gene: TRBJ2-5
CDR3aa: CASSPGLAGAETQYF
CDR3nt: TGTGCCAGCAGTCCAGGACTAGCGGGGGCTGAGACCCAGTACTTC